Following are 9 T cell receptor beta chains from one sample sequenced in a study of blood T cell repertoires in COVID-19. Method: immunoSEQ multiplex PCR; TCRdb's copy keeps in-frame clones and lacks some. The sample includes under 45,000 clones, about 90% of them seen just once. Sequences were obtained from peripheral blood. The receptors were gathered from a human donor in a cohort sampled during active COVID-19.

J is TRBJ2-7 and V is TRBV5-1, with 7 bases lining up with TRBD2. The CDR3 totals 17 residues. J gave up 0 bases and V 4 bases, and 13 bases lay outside the gene matches. Germline loops: CDR1 SGHRS, CDR2 YFSETQ. The CDR3 loop is CASSPLSGGGFSYEQYF. DNA of the CDR3: TGCGCCAGCAGCCCGTTATCGGGCGGGGGATTCTCCTACGAGCAGTACTTC.

V gene TRBV28 combines with J gene TRBJ1-1, with TRBD1 identical over 9 bases. CDR3 length: 15 amino acids. CDR1 is MDHEN, CDR2 SYDVKM, per germline. Unmatched junction bases numbered 9, after V lost 8 bases and J lost 2 bases. The CDR3 DNA is TGTGCCAGCCGAACTGCGGGACAGGGAAACACTGAAGCTTTCTTT. It translates to CASRTAGQGNTEAFF.

This chain uses TRBV6-5 with TRBJ1-3; tentatively, D is TRBD1 (5 bases). V lost 0 bases and J 2 bases, leaving 11 bases between the germline ends. The CDR3 spans 16 residues. CDR1 and CDR2 from the germline V gene are MNHEY and SVGAGI. CDR3: CASSYSPPGTGNTIYF. The CDR3 DNA reads as TGTGCCAGCAGTTACTCCCCCCCAGGGACTGGAAACACCATATATTTT.

The J gene is TRBJ2-2, the V gene TRBV6-5; possible D gene TRBD2, 6 bases. Per the germline V gene, CDR1 is MNHEY and CDR2 is SVGAGI. The germline V and J ends were trimmed by 4 bases and 1 base, with 10 bases remaining between them. The CDR3 consists of 15 residues. As DNA, the CDR3 is TGTGCCAGCAGTTCCAGGACTATGAACACCGGGGAGCTGTTTTTT. Translating gives CASSSRTMNTGELFF.

V and J are TRBV18 and TRBJ1-2; no clear D. The CDR3 runs to 13 residues. The germline V and J ends were trimmed by 3 bases and 5 bases, with 10 bases remaining between them. Germline loops: CDR1 KGHSH, CDR2 LQKENI. The CDR3 bases are TGTGCCAGCTCACCCGAGGGAAAGTATGGCTACACCTTC. Translating gives CASSPEGKYGYTF.

The chain links TRBV5-1 to TRBJ2-2, with TRBD2 identical over 16 bases. The V gene end was trimmed by 0 bases and the J gene end by 4 bases; junction bases not matched to a gene: 3. The CDR3 extends over 18 amino acids. Germline V lookup: CDR1 SGHRS, CDR2 YFSETQ. The CDR3 reads CASSLAGTSGRGTGELFF. In DNA, the CDR3 is TGCGCCAGCAGCTTGGCCGGGACTAGCGGGAGGGGCACCGGGGAGCTGTTTTTT.

The chain combines TRBV29-1 with TRBJ2-3; D may be TRBD2 (5 bases). Trimming shortened V by 7 bases and J by 2 bases, and 22 bases separated the two germline ends. CDR1 is SQVTM, CDR2 ANQGSEA, per germline. The CDR3 sequence is 16 residues long. The CDR3 sequence is CSGSLAKASFTDTQYF. In nucleotides, the CDR3 is TGCAGCGGTTCCTTAGCGAAGGCAAGCTTCACAGATACGCAGTATTTT.

This chain uses TRBV5-6 with TRBJ2-1; D perhaps matches TRBD2 (6 bases). The CDR3 extends over 15 amino acids. Deletions cut 2 bases from V and 4 bases from J, with 13 bases between. Germline V gene lookup returns CDR1 SGHDT and CDR2 YYEEEE. The CDR3 bases are TGTGCCAGCAGCTTAACTGTCCTAGCGTACAATGAGCAGTTCTTC. This gives the protein CASSLTVLAYNEQFF.

The chain carries TRBV7-9 and TRBJ2-3, with 7 bases that match TRBD2. J gave up 1 base and V 6 bases, and 10 bases lay outside the gene matches. CDR3 size: 16 residues. Germline V gene data show CDR1 as SEHNR and CDR2 as FQNEAQ (reference sequence). CDR3 region: CASSSGRRGGTDTQYF. Written as DNA, the CDR3 is TGTGCCAGCAGTTCCGGCCGACGGGGGGGCACAGATACGCAGTATTTT.